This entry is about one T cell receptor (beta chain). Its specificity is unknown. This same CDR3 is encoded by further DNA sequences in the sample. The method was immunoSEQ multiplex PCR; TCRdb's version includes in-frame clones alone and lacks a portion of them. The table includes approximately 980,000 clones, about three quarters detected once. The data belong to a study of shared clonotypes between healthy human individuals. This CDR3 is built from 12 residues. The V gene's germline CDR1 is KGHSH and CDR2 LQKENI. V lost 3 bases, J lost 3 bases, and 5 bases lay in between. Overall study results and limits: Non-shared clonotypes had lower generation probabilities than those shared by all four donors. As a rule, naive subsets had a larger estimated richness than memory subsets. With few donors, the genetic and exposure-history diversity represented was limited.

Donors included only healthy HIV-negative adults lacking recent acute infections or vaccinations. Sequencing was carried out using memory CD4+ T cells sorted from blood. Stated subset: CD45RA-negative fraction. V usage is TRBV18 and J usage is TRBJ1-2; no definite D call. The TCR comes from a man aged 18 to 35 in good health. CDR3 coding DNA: TGTGCCAGCTCACCTGGTGACTATGGCTACACCTTC. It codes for CASSPGDYGYTF.